This TCR beta chain was obtained from a study of blood T cell repertoires in COVID-19. For the study at large: Samples representing acute and convalescent COVID-19 were sourced from the United States, Italy and Spain. T cells, B-cell-depleted T cells, or PBMCs provided the cDNA or gDNA that served as material.

Original analysis: Estimates of nucleated cell counts were drawn from the amplification of reference gene primers. The assay was immunoSEQ multiplex PCR, and TCRdb's table has in-frame clones only and misses some. D and trimming were read from the DNA, whereas the V and J calls and clone size are those reported in that table. There are about 230,000 clones in the sample; approximately 82% occur only once, and approximately 2.3% lies in the top ten. The germline gives CDR1 LGHDT, CDR2 YNNKEL (reference sequence). The CDR3 has 15 amino acids. Trimming cost V 4 bases and J 0 bases, with 10 bases left between them.

Material for sequencing was peripheral blood. This TCR derives from a man aged 40-55 years who had recovered from COVID-19. The chain recombines TRBV3-1 (or the pseudogene TRBV3-2) with TRBJ1-5; D is uncertain. The CDR3 reads CASSPAGYSNQPQHF. CDR3 sequence (DNA): TGTGCCAGCAGCCCCGCAGGATATAGCAATCAGCCCCAGCATTTT.